This T cell receptor (beta chain) was recovered during a study of T-cell reconstitution after alpha-beta-depleted transplantation in children. General study points: When one year had passed after transplant, most T-cell counts and diversity came from newly produced T cells.

The CDR3 runs to 13 residues. The germline V gene encodes CDR1 MDHEN and CDR2 SYDVKM. The V and J ends lost 6 bases and 3 bases respectively, with 11 bases between them. Using unique molecular identifiers, the investigators prepared the TCRbeta library. Using its own MiXCR run on the PCR reads, TCRdb lists one record per CDR3 protein. The repertoire holds around 490,000 distinct CDR3 sequences, with over 9.5% as singletons. Regarding this clonotype: As yet, its antigen is unknown.

The sequence was collected from a female patient aged 2 to 10 who had a stem cell transplant for aplastic anemia, so the T cells may come from the graft donor. The V and J genes are TRBV28 and TRBJ1-1; D call uncertain. The sample consisted of PBMCs, mostly from graft donor cells, taken 180 days after TCRalphabeta/CD19-depleted stem cell transplant. CDR3 DNA: TGTGCCAGCAGCCTCCCGAGGGACACTGAAGCTTTCTTT. Translation: CASSLPRDTEAFF.